The 9 T cell receptor beta chains presented below share a single source sample, sequenced in a study of OX40 agonist ivuxolimab in advanced cancers. Libraries were prepared by immunoSEQ multiplex PCR; TCRdb keeps only in-frame clonotypes and omits some of them. The sample comprises about 40,000 clones, 75% to 90% of which are singletons, and around 4.6% rests with the top ten. Sequences were derived from CD4+ or CD8+ T cells sorted from blood, sampled in a trial of the OX40 agonist ivuxolimab. The receptors were gathered from an adult with an advanced solid tumor such as melanoma, head and neck, liver or kidney cancer.

The chain is built from TRBV4-1 and TRBJ1-2, with 10 bases aligning to TRBD1. CDR1 is MGHRA and CDR2 is YSYEKL in the germline V gene. CDR3 size: 15 residues. The trim removed 1 base at V and 4 bases at J, leaving 3 bases unmatched. Written as DNA, the CDR3 is TGCGCCAGCAGCCAAGTAGGGGACAGGGGCTATGGCTACACCTTC. It codes for CASSQVGDRGYGYTF.

This chain joins TRBV11-2 and TRBJ1-6; TRBD1 agrees at 9 bases. V lost 3 bases, J lost 9 bases, and 9 bases stayed unmatched. Looked up from germline, CDR1 is SGHAT and CDR2 is FQNNGV. This CDR3 is built from 16 residues. The CDR3 region is CASSFPGTGIGSPLHF. The CDR3 DNA follows: TGTGCCAGCAGCTTCCCCGGGACAGGGATTGGTTCACCCCTCCACTTT.

The chain is built from TRBV19 and TRBJ2-7, with 7 bases matching TRBD2. CDR1 is LNHDA, CDR2 SQIVND, per germline (reference sequence). The CDR3 length is 13 residues. V dropped 1 base and J dropped 5; count of bases not matched to a gene: 2. The CDR3 here is CASSIVRGDEQYF. DNA of the CDR3: TGTGCCAGTAGTATAGTCCGGGGGGACGAGCAGTACTTC. The full variable domain, in which reference TRBV19 and TRBJ2-7 provide the parts outside the CDR3, is DGGITQSPKYLFRKEGQNVTLSCEQNLNHDAMYWYRQDPGQGLRLIYYSQIVNDFQKGDIAEGYSVSREKKESFPLTVTSAQKNPTAFYLCASSIVRGDEQYFGPGTRLTVT.

The chain recombines TRBV19 with TRBJ2-1, with 11 bases lining up with TRBD2. From germline, CDR1 is LNHDA and CDR2 SQIVND (reference sequence). V shed 6 bases, J shed 9 bases, and the junction held 10 bases outside the gene matches. The CDR3 covers 15 residues. The CDR3 loop is CASRPLAGGPGEQFF. Here the CDR3 DNA reads TGTGCCAGTAGACCTCTAGCGGGGGGCCCTGGTGAGCAGTTCTTC. Using reference TRBV19 and TRBJ2-1 for the parts outside the CDR3, the full variable domain is DGGITQSPKYLFRKEGQNVTLSCEQNLNHDAMYWYRQDPGQGLRLIYYSQIVNDFQKGDIAEGYSVSREKKESFPLTVTSAQKNPTAFYLCASRPLAGGPGEQFFGPGTRLTVL.

This chain links TRBV10-3 with TRBJ2-7; 9 bases are a match to TRBD2. The V and J ends lost 6 bases and 6 bases, in that order; junction bases with no gene match: 12. This CDR3 contains 15 residues. Per germline, CDR1 ENHRY and CDR2 SYGVKD. The CDR3, as DNA: TGTGCCATCAGGGGGAAACCGGGACTAGCATCCGAGCAGTACTTC. Protein: CAIRGKPGLASEQYF.

The chain uses TRBV5-1 and TRBJ1-4, with 7 positions matching TRBD1. V dropped 2 bases and J dropped 7; count of bases not matched to a gene: 5. The V gene's germline CDR1 is SGHRS and CDR2 YFSETQ. There are 14 residues in the CDR3. The CDR3 region is CASSFQGGTEKLFF. DNA for the CDR3: TGCGCCAGCAGCTTTCAGGGGGGGACTGAAAAACTGTTTTTT.

The V and J genes are TRBV6-5 and TRBJ2-7, with D perhaps assigned TRBD1 or TRBD2 (5 bases each). In germline, CDR1 is MNHEY, CDR2 SVGAGI. There are 10 residues in the CDR3. The CDR3 bases are TGTACGGTCGGGGCCCAAGAGCAGTACTTC. Encoded protein: CTVGAQEQYF.

In its sample, this clone was seen once. The rearrangement joins TRBV5-1 to TRBJ2-5, with a tentative D call TRBD1 (5 bases). Germline CDR1 is SGHRS and CDR2 is YFSETQ. The V and J ends lost 4 bases and 3 bases respectively, with 16 bases between them. The CDR3 is 15 residues long. CDR3 sequence (DNA): TGCGCCAGCAGCCCAACCAGACAGCAAAAAGAGACCCAGTACTTC. This codes for CASSPTRQQKETQYF.

This chain joins TRBV28 and TRBJ1-3, with TRBD1 matching 8 bases. V lost 6 bases and J lost 3; bases outside the gene matches: 7. The germline CDR1 and CDR2 sequences are MDHEN and SYDVKM. The CDR3 extends over 15 amino acids. The CDR3: CASSLGQGFGNTIYF. Here the CDR3 DNA reads TGTGCCAGCAGCCTTGGACAGGGCTTTGGAAACACCATATATTTT.